The table lists the clone carrying this T cell receptor (beta chain) with many counts. Its target is unknown. Ahead of thyroid surgery, no patient had received treatment of any kind. The data originate from a study of metastatic and nonmetastatic thyroid tumors. Study-level background: Repertoire data that came from the blood and tumor or nodule tissue of malignant and benign thyroid patients were compared. Study outcomes and limitations: Significantly higher TCR beta diversity was reportedly seen in malignant thyroid tumors than benign nodules, in blood and tumor.

This CDR3 spans 17 amino acids. With V trimmed by 5 bases and J by 5 bases, 13 bases remained unmatched. Germline loops: CDR1 DFQATT, CDR2 SNEGSKA (reference sequence). In the source study's methods: Building a distant-metastasis classifier for papillary thyroid cancer drew on CDR3 differences across clinicopathological groups. TCRdb ran MiXCR on the PCR reads. TCRdb, not the original authors, processed these V and J calls. The table has almost 70,000 clones, approximately 15% seen once. The V and J genes are TRBV20-1 and TRBJ2-3, with 13 bases that match TRBD2. The sequenced sample consisted of blood. The clonotype comes from a male donor with papillary thyroid cancer or a benign thyroid nodule (not recorded which). Some clones in this sample may be carry-over from other donors' samples. In DNA form, the CDR3 reads TGCAGTGCTCCCCGTAATAGACTAGCGGGAGGCTTAGATACGCAGTATTTT. Translated: CSAPRNRLAGGLDTQYF.